One sample yielded the 3 T cell receptor beta chains listed below, sequenced in a study of cytomegalovirus exposure and HLA in healthy donors. The PCR made use of 60 Vbeta and 13 Jbeta primers. The repertoire was sequenced with immunoSEQ multiplex PCR; TCRdb's copy has only in-frame clones and lacks some. Here the sample spans over 90,000 clones, about 60% being singletons. Source material: PBMCs. These receptors came from a human donor in good health.

V is TRBV28 and J is TRBJ2-7; tentatively, D is TRBD2 (6 bases). The CDR3 runs 12 residues. Germline assignment: CDR1 MDHEN and CDR2 SYDVKM. Trimming cost V 4 bases and J 2 bases, with 6 bases left between them. The chain's CDR3 is CASSSGAYEQYF. CDR3 DNA: TGTGCCAGCAGTTCGGGGGCCTACGAGCAGTACTTC.

In DNA, the CDR3 is TGTGCCAGCAGCGTAGGACCGTGGGGGCGCGAAAAACTGTTTTTT. It encodes CASSVGPWGREKLFF. The rearrangement joins TRBV9 to TRBJ1-4; tentative D call: TRBD1 (6 bases). The V gene lost 0 bases and the J gene lost 8 bases, with 14 bases spanning the gap. The CDR3 covers 15 residues. Germline V gene lookup returns CDR1 SGDLS and CDR2 YYNGEE.

In its sample, this clone was seen a few times. V usage is TRBV10-1 and J usage is TRBJ2-5; a possible D gene is TRBD1 (5 bases). Germline CDR1 WNHNN, CDR2 SYGVQD (reference sequence). Trimming stripped 2 bases from V and 3 bases from J, with 16 bases between. The CDR3 covers 16 residues. The CDR3: CASSEDGRVGEETQYF. The CDR3, as DNA: TGCGCCAGCAGTGAGGATGGCAGGGTAGGAGAAGAGACCCAGTACTTC.